This entry lists 26 T cell receptor beta chains sequenced from one sample in a study of shared clonotypes between healthy human individuals. Profiled with immunoSEQ multiplex PCR; TCRdb holds only in-frame clones, not every one. Found here are 2 million to 2.5 million clones, almost 96% of them singletons; the top ten hold around 0.13%. The sample comprised naive CD4+ T cells sorted from blood. As for subset: CD45RA+ positively selected. Every receptor here comes from a young man in good health.

The chain employs TRBV7-6 and TRBJ2-5; TRBD2 agrees at 10 bases. Looked up from germline, CDR1 is SGHVS and CDR2 is FNYEAQ. The CDR3 runs 16 residues. The junction had 4 bases not matched to a gene; V was cut back by 1 base and J by 2 bases. CDR3 protein: CASSLGPSGGQETQYF. CDR3 coding DNA: TGTGCCAGCAGCTTAGGGCCTAGCGGGGGACAAGAGACCCAGTACTTC.

The chain employs TRBV19 and TRBJ1-2, with 10 positions matching TRBD1. CDR1 is LNHDA and CDR2 is SQIVND in the germline V gene (reference sequence). The CDR3 contains 15 residues. With 6 bases clipped from V and 2 bases from J, the junction kept 6 bases outside the gene matches. The CDR3 loop is CASSIPGQGNYGYTF. The CDR3 DNA reads as TGTGCCAGTAGCATTCCGGGACAGGGGAACTATGGCTACACCTTC.

The genes are TRBV19 and TRBJ2-1, with 8 bases that match TRBD2. The J segment lost 10 bases and the V segment lost 7 bases, leaving 9 bases of the junction unmatched. This CDR3 comprises 13 residues. CDR1 and CDR2 from the germline V gene are LNHDA and SQIVND (reference sequence). CDR3 loop: CASNMGLVYEQFF. CDR3 in DNA: TGTGCCAGTAATATGGGACTAGTATACGAGCAGTTCTTC.

This sequence joins TRBV4-1 and TRBJ1-3, with 8 bases fitting TRBD1. CDR3 length: 17 amino acids. The V segment lost 4 bases and the J segment 0 bases; nucleotides outside the gene matches: 8. Germline V gives CDR1 MGHRA, CDR2 YSYEKL. CDR3 in DNA: TGCGCCAGCAGCCCCCCCGACAGGGGCCTCTCTGGAAACACCATATATTTT. It specifies CASSPPDRGLSGNTIYF.

J is TRBJ2-7 and V is TRBV6-5; 8 nucleotides agree with TRBD1. The ends lost 6 bases at V and 2 bases at J; junction bases unmatched: 9. CDR3 length: 15 amino acids. The germline V gene has CDR1 MNHEY and CDR2 SVGAGI. CDR3 nucleotide sequence: TGTGCCAGCAGCCGATATGGGACAGGTACCTACGAGCAGTACTTC. It yields the protein CASSRYGTGTYEQYF.

The V gene is TRBV9, the J gene TRBJ2-1, with 9 nucleotides matching TRBD1. With V trimmed by 0 bases and J by 6 bases, 7 bases remained unmatched. CDR1 SGDLS and CDR2 YYNGEE come from the germline V gene. The CDR3 length is 16 residues. This CDR3 is CASSVEWTGVRNEQFF. CDR3 in DNA: TGTGCCAGCAGCGTAGAGTGGACAGGGGTACGCAATGAGCAGTTCTTC.

The genes are TRBV18 and TRBJ2-1; 10 nucleotides line up with TRBD2. With 2 bases clipped from V and 6 bases from J, the junction kept 4 bases outside the gene matches. This CDR3 has 15 residues. The germline V gene has CDR1 KGHSH and CDR2 LQKENI. The CDR3 region has the DNA TGTGCCAGCTCACCAACTAGCGGGGTTTTCAATGAGCAGTTCTTC. Translation: CASSPTSGVFNEQFF.

This clone was recorded once. The J gene is TRBJ1-2, the V gene TRBV19, with a weak D call TRBD1 (6 bases). The CDR3 extends over 13 amino acids. The germline V and J ends were trimmed by 5 bases and 5 bases, with 12 bases remaining between them. CDR1 is LNHDA, CDR2 SQIVND, per germline (reference sequence). CDR3 residues: CASSFGQYYGYTF. The CDR3 DNA sequence: TGTGCCAGTAGTTTCGGACAGTATTATGGCTACACCTTC.

This chain uses TRBV6-6 with TRBJ2-3, with TRBD1 matching over 7 bases. The V gene's germline CDR1 is MNHNY and CDR2 SVGAGI (reference sequence). CDR3 length equals 11 residues. J gave up 9 bases and V 5 bases, and 2 bases lay outside the gene matches. The CDR3 loop is CASSRQGTQYF. CDR3 in DNA: TGTGCCAGCAGTAGACAGGGAACGCAGTATTTT.

This chain connects TRBV5-6 to TRBJ2-1; 13 bases fit TRBD2. The CDR3 sequence is 16 residues long. The germline gives CDR1 SGHDT, CDR2 YYEEEE. V trimming: 2 bases; J trimming: 8 bases; junction bases outside the gene matches: 7. CDR3 sequence reads: CASSFLTSGGLDEQFF. In DNA form, the CDR3 reads TGTGCCAGCAGCTTCCTGACTAGCGGGGGGTTGGATGAGCAGTTCTTC.

The chain combines TRBV6-5 with TRBJ2-5; 7 nucleotides line up with TRBD1. Trimming at V came to 5 bases and at J to 1 base, leaving 7 bases not matched to a gene. CDR1 MNHEY and CDR2 SVGAGI come from the germline V gene. The CDR3 has 15 residues. The CDR3 sequence: CASSKGTVVQETQYF. CDR3 nucleotide sequence: TGTGCCAGCAGTAAGGGGACAGTCGTCCAAGAGACCCAGTACTTC.

The J gene is TRBJ2-6, the V gene TRBV7-2; no clear D. From germline, CDR1 is SGHTA and CDR2 FQGNSA. The CDR3 length is 13 residues. V was cut by 8 bases and J by 3 bases, with 8 bases left in between. CDR3 sequence: CASVGFGANVLTF. The CDR3 DNA follows: TGTGCCAGCGTTGGGTTTGGGGCCAACGTCCTGACTTTC.

This clone was recorded only once. The V and J genes are TRBV28 and TRBJ1-2; D ambiguous. The CDR3 sequence is 13 residues long. Germline V gives CDR1 MDHEN, CDR2 SYDVKM. V lost 3 bases and J 4 bases, leaving 9 bases between the germline ends. CDR3 amino acids: CASSFIGFYGYTF. DNA for the CDR3: TGTGCCAGCAGTTTTATTGGGTTCTATGGCTACACCTTC.

This chain joins TRBV20-1 and TRBJ2-1; 8 bases line up with TRBD1. V shed 8 bases and J 10 bases; nucleotides not matched to a gene: 7. There are 11 residues in the CDR3. CDR1 and CDR2 (germline): DFQATT, SNEGSKA (reference sequence). CDR3 protein: CSQSTGGEQFF. The CDR3 nucleotides are TGCAGTCAATCAACAGGGGGAGAGCAGTTCTTC.

As to this clone: The same CDR3 arises from other DNA sequences in this sample as well. The V call is TRBV7-9, the J call TRBJ1-3; D not certain. Germline CDR1 is SEHNR and CDR2 is FQNEAQ (reference sequence). This CDR3 is 14 amino acids long. Between the trimmed V and J ends, which lost 0 bases and 4 bases, there was a span of 7 bases. The CDR3 here is CASSLAAGGNTIYF. In DNA form, the CDR3 reads TGTGCCAGCAGCTTAGCGGCAGGAGGAAACACCATATATTTT.

This clone was recorded only once. Other DNA sequences in this sample translate to the same CDR3. V usage is TRBV20-1 and J usage is TRBJ2-3; D is tentatively TRBD1 or TRBD2 (5 bases each). The CDR3 has 11 amino acids. Germline CDR1 and CDR2: DFQATT and SNEGSKA (reference sequence). V was clipped by 3 bases and J by 5 bases, with 6 bases between them. CDR3: CSARGRDTQYF. The DNA for the CDR3 is TGCAGTGCTAGGGGACGAGATACGCAGTATTTT.

V gene TRBV5-6 combines with J gene TRBJ2-2; 10 nucleotides line up with TRBD2. Trimming cost V 4 bases and J 3 bases; bases outside gene matches: 3. In germline, CDR1 is SGHDT, CDR2 YYEEEE. The CDR3 is 15 amino acids. The CDR3 nucleotides read TGTGCCAGCAGCCTACTAGCGGGATACACCGGGGAGCTGTTTTTT. Protein product: CASSLLAGYTGELFF.

The chain couples TRBV10-3 to TRBJ2-3; D tentatively reads TRBD1 or TRBD2 (6 bases each). The CDR3 sequence is 14 residues long. From germline, CDR1 is ENHRY and CDR2 SYGVKD. V was clipped by 3 bases and J by 5 bases, with 12 bases between them. This chain's CDR3 is CAISERGDGDTQYF. The CDR3 DNA is TGTGCCATCAGTGAAAGGGGGGACGGAGATACGCAGTATTTT.

The CDR3 nucleotides read TGTGCCAGCAGTTCCGGATGGATTGACAGGTCCTACGAGCAGTACTTC. It encodes CASSSGWIDRSYEQYF. V and J are TRBV28 and TRBJ2-7, with D possibly TRBD1 on 6 matching bases. The CDR3 is 16 residues long. In germline, CDR1 is MDHEN, CDR2 SYDVKM. Between the trimmed V and J ends, which lost 4 bases and 1 base, there was a span of 17 bases.

Of note for this clone: Additional DNA sequences in this sample encode the identical CDR3. The rearrangement uses TRBV28 and TRBJ2-3, with D hard to call. The germline gives CDR1 MDHEN, CDR2 SYDVKM. This CDR3 has 12 amino acids. V lost 5 bases and J 6 bases, leaving 9 bases between the germline ends. CDR3 sequence: CASSLQTDTQYF. The CDR3 DNA follows: TGTGCCAGCAGTCTACAGACCGATACGCAGTATTTT.

This chain links TRBV6-1 with TRBJ1-2; 9 bases map to TRBD1. V trimming: 5 bases; J trimming: 7 bases; junction bases outside the gene matches: 11. CDR3 length equals 15 residues. Germline CDR1 reads MNHNS; CDR2 reads SASEGT. Here the CDR3 DNA reads TGTGCCAGCAGTTCCAAAGACAGGGGGGAATTTGGCTACACCTTC. Residues: CASSSKDRGEFGYTF.

In the case of this clone: Within the sample, other DNA sequences also encode this same CDR3. CDR3 sequence reads: CASSQEGQSNQPQHF. The CDR3 coding sequence is TGCGCCAGCAGCCAAGAAGGACAGAGCAATCAGCCCCAGCATTTT. V is TRBV4-1 and J is TRBJ1-5, with D perhaps TRBD1 (6 bases). CDR1 is MGHRA and CDR2 is YSYEKL in the germline V gene. The CDR3 is 15 amino acids. The V end lost 0 bases, the J end lost 1 base, and 7 bases lay between the germline ends.

This sequence joins TRBV5-1 and TRBJ2-2; TRBD1 is a possible D gene (6 bases). The CDR3 consists of 17 residues. V was trimmed by 2 bases and J by 2 bases, leaving 16 bases between them. CDR1 and CDR2 (germline): SGHRS, YFSETQ. The CDR3, as DNA: TGCGCCAGCAGCTTAGGGTCTAGAGGGGGAAACACCGGGGAGCTGTTTTTT. Translation gives CASSLGSRGGNTGELFF.

The chain links TRBV19 to TRBJ1-2, with TRBD1 matching 8 bases. Germline values: CDR1 LNHDA, CDR2 SQIVND (reference sequence). V shed 3 bases, J shed 11 bases, and the junction held 11 bases outside the gene matches. The CDR3 is made up of 14 amino acids. The CDR3 DNA reads TGTGCCAGTAGTATTACGACAGGGGAGAAGGGTTACACCTTC. This translates into CASSITTGEKGYTF.

The rearrangement uses TRBV29-1 and TRBJ1-1; tentative D call: TRBD1 (5 bases). V was cut by 7 bases and J by 0 bases, with 15 bases left in between. The length of the CDR3 is 14 residues. Germline V CDR1 and CDR2: SQVTM, ANQGSEA. The CDR3 reads CSAKGTSLNTEAFF. CDR3 sequence (DNA): TGCAGCGCAAAAGGGACGAGTCTGAACACTGAAGCTTTCTTT.

The chain couples TRBV10-3 to TRBJ2-2; the match to TRBD1 covers 9 bases. The CDR3 is made up of 15 amino acids. The germline gives CDR1 ENHRY, CDR2 SYGVKD. The V segment lost 6 bases and the J segment 2 bases; nucleotides outside the gene matches: 4. CDR3 DNA: TGTGCCATCAGCGGGACAGGGCTCAACACCGGGGAGCTGTTTTTT. This translates into CAISGTGLNTGELFF.